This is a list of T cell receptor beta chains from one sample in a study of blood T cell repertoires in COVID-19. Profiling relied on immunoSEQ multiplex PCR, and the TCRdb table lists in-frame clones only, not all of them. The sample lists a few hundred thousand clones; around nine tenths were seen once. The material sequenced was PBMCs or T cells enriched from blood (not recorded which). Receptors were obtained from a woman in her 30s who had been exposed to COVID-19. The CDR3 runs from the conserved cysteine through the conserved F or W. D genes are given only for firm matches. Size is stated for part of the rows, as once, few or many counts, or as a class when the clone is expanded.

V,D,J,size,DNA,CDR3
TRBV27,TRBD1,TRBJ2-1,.,TGTGCCAGCAGTTTATATCTTAGGTCGACAGGGGAAATCTCCTACAATGAGCAGTTCTTC,CASSLYLRSTGEISYNEQFF
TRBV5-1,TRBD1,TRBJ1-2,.,TGCGCCAGCAGCTGGGACAGGAATCTCTATGGCTACACCTTC,CASSWDRNLYGYTF
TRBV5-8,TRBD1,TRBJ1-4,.,TGTGCCAGCAGCCCCCGGGACAGTAATGAAAAACTGTTTTTT,CASSPRDSNEKLFF
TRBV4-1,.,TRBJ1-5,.,TGCGCCAGCAGCCAAGATAGGGTCGGCAGGGGCCAGCCCCAGCATTTT,CASSQDRVGRGQPQHF
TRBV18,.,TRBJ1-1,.,TGTGCCAGCAACACACCGAACACTGAAGCTTTCTTT,CASNTPNTEAFF
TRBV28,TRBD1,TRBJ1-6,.,TGTGCCAGCAGTTTAAGGGGGCGGGCCCTCCACTTT,CASSLRGRALHF
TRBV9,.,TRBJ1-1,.,TGTGCCAGCAGCGTAGTTGTGACAAATACTGAAGCTTTCTTT,CASSVVVTNTEAFF
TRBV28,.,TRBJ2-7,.,TGTGCCAGCAGTTCCGATCGACTAGCCTACGAGCAGTACTTC,CASSSDRLAYEQYF
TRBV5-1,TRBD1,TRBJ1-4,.,TGCGCCAGCAGCTCAATGCGGGACAGGGGGCTGAGAGAAAAACTGTTTTTT,CASSSMRDRGLREKLFF
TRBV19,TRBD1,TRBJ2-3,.,TGTGCCAGTAAAGGCAGGGGGCCGTCTAGCACAGATACGCAGTATTTT,CASKGRGPSSTDTQYF
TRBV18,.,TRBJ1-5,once,TGTGCCAGCTCACCCGGGGGGGGCGGCAATCAGCCCCAGCATTTT,CASSPGGGGNQPQHF
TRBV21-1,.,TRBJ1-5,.,TGTGCCAGCGGGCGGCCCCAGCATTTT,CASGRPQHF
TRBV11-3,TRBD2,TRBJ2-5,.,TGTGCCAGCAGCTCCCAGCGGGAGGGCGGGGAGACCCAGTACTTC,CASSSQREGGETQYF
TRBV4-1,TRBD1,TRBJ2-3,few,TGCGCCAGCAGCCAAGGGTTCGGACAGGGGGGAGATACGCAGTATTTT,CASSQGFGQGGDTQYF
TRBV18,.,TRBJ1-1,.,TGTGCCAGCTCACCACGATCGGACTCGAACACTGAAGCTTTCTTT,CASSPRSDSNTEAFF
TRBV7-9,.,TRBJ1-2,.,TGTGCCAGCAGCTTAAGCCGACCGGGTAACTATGGCTACACCTTC,CASSLSRPGNYGYTF
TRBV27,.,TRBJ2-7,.,TGTGCCACCAAACTAGACTACGAGCAGTACTTC,CATKLDYEQYF
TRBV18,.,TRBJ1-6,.,TGTGCCAGCTCAACCGACAGAGTTCTCCTCCACTTT,CASSTDRVLLHF
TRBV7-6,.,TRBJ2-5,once,TGTGCCAGCAGCTTCTTAGGACAGACTGAGGAGACCCAGTACTTC,CASSFLGQTEETQYF
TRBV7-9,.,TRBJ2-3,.,TGTGCCAGCAGCTTAGGCCTCCATGGGGCGGGAAACACAGATACGCAGTATTTT,CASSLGLHGAGNTDTQYF
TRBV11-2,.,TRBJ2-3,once,TGTGCCAGCAGCTTATTGTCGTTAATTGGCACAGATACGCAGTATTTT,CASSLLSLIGTDTQYF
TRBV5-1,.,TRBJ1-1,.,TGCGCCAGCAGACCCGGGACACCGAACACTGAAGCTTTCTTT,CASRPGTPNTEAFF
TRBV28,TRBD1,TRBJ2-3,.,TGTGCCAGCAGGCATACAGGGGCAGATACGCAGTATTTT,CASRHTGADTQYF
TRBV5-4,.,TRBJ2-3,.,TGTGCCAGCAGCCGAGAATTAGCTGATACGCAGTATTTT,CASSRELADTQYF
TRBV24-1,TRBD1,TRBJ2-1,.,TGTGCCACCAGTGATCCGGGACAGTCCTACAATGAGCAGTTCTTC,CATSDPGQSYNEQFF
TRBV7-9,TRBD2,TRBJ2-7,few,TGTGCCAGCAGCACTAGCGGGGGGACCTACGAGCAGTACTTC,CASSTSGGTYEQYF
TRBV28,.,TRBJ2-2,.,TGTGCCAGCAGTCGGACAGGGAGGGTCACCGGGGAGCTGTTTTTT,CASSRTGRVTGELFF
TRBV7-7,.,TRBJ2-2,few,TGTGCTAGCAGCTCCCAACAGGGGAACACCGGGGAGCTGTTTTTT,CASSSQQGNTGELFF
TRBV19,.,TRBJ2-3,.,TGTGCCAGTAGTTCCCGCCGGTTCACAGCCAGGAGCACAGATACGCAGTATTTT,CASSSRRFTARSTDTQYF
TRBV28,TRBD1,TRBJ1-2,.,TGTGCCAGCAGTCCACACTTCGACAGGGGCACCGACACCTTC,CASSPHFDRGTDTF
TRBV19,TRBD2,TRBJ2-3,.,TGTGCCAGTAGTATAGCGGGAGCGGGGGCAGATACGCAGTATTTT,CASSIAGAGADTQYF
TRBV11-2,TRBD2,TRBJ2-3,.,TGTGCCAGCAGCCCGAACCATGGGACTAGCGGTACAGATACGCAGTATTTT,CASSPNHGTSGTDTQYF
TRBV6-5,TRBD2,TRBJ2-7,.,TGTGCCAGCAGTACTAGCGGCTACGAGCAGTACTTC,CASSTSGYEQYF
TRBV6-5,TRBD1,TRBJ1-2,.,TGTGCCAGCAGTAACCTTGGGGGACAGGCCTATGGCTACACCTTC,CASSNLGGQAYGYTF
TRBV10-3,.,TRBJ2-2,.,TGTGCCATCAGTGGTTGGGCAGGGGGGTCCACCGGGGAGCTGTTTTTT,CAISGWAGGSTGELFF
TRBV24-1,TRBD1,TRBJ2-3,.,TGTGCCACCAGTGGTCTAGTCGGGCAGGGGGTGGATACGCAGTATTTT,CATSGLVGQGVDTQYF
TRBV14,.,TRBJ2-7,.,TGTGCCAGCCGAAACCGGGACAACTCCTACGAGCAGTACTTC,CASRNRDNSYEQYF
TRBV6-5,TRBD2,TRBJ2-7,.,TGTGCCAGCAGTTACTCGATTAGCGGGGGCTACGAGCAGTACTTC,CASSYSISGGYEQYF
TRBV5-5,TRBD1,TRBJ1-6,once,TGTGCCAGCAGCTCCGGGCAGGGGGCGATTGTTGTTTCACCCCTCCACTTT,CASSSGQGAIVVSPLHF
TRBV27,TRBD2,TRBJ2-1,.,TGTGCCAGCCCCTATGGAGGGAAGCGGGGGGAGCAGTTCTTC,CASPYGGKRGEQFF
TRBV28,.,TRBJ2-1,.,TGTGCCAGCAGGGGGACATCCTACAATGAGCAGTTCTTC,CASRGTSYNEQFF
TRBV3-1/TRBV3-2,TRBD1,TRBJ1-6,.,TGTGCCAGCAGCCAAGCGGGGACAGACCGGTTGGCCCTCCACTTT,CASSQAGTDRLALHF
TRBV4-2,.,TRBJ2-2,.,TGTGCCAGCAGCCAAGATCGGGGAAACGCCGGGGAGCTGTTTTTT,CASSQDRGNAGELFF
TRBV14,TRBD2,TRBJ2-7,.,TGTGCCAGCAGCCAAGCCAGCGGGAGGGCCTACGAGCAGTACTTC,CASSQASGRAYEQYF
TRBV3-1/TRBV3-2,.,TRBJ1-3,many,TGTGCCAGCAGCCTAGGGACTTCCATCTCTGGAAACACCATATATTTT,CASSLGTSISGNTIYF
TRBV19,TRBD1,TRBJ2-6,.,TGTGCCAGTAGTAGTATGACAGGGGGCGAAGGAGGCTCTGGGGCCAACGTCCTGACTTTC,CASSSMTGGEGGSGANVLTF
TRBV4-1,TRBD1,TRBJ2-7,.,TGCGCCAGCAGCGCTGCCGGGACAGGGGGCTACGAGCAGTACTTC,CASSAAGTGGYEQYF
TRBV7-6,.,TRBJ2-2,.,TGTGCCAGCAGCTTTGTGGGCCTCTCGACCGGGGAGCTGTTTTTT,CASSFVGLSTGELFF
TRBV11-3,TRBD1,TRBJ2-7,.,TGTGCCAGCAGCCCACGAACCGGGACAGGGTTAGACGAGCAGTACTTC,CASSPRTGTGLDEQYF
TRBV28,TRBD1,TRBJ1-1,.,TGTGCCAGCAGTCCGGGGACAGGGGTGACTGAAGCTTTCTTT,CASSPGTGVTEAFF
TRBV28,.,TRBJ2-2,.,TGTGCCAGCAGTCTAGGAGTTCCCGGGGAGCTGTTTTTT,CASSLGVPGELFF
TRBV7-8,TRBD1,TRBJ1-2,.,TGTGCCAGCAGCAACCGAGGACAGGGACGATATGGCTACACCTTC,CASSNRGQGRYGYTF
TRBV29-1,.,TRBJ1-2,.,TGCAGCGTTGCGGGAGGGGATGGCTACACCTTC,CSVAGGDGYTF
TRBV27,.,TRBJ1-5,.,TGTGCCAGCAGTTCAGGTAGCAATCAGCCCCAGCATTTT,CASSSGSNQPQHF